These 23 T cell receptor beta chains came from one sample sequenced in a study of cytomegalovirus exposure and HLA in healthy donors. TCRdb's copy holds only in-frame clones and misses some; the assay was immunoSEQ multiplex PCR. The data show 200,000 to 300,000 clones, around 88% seen once. The sample consisted of PBMCs. The receptors shown here come from a woman aged 25 to 39 in good health and CMV-seropositive.

The rearrangement joins TRBV7-6 to TRBJ1-2; 7 nucleotides agree with TRBD1. There are 14 residues in the CDR3. Germline assignment: CDR1 SGHVS and CDR2 FNYEAQ. J lost 2 bases, V lost 5 bases, and 5 bases had no gene match. CDR3 in amino acids: CASSPQQGNYGYTF. The CDR3 region has the DNA TGTGCCAGCAGCCCACAACAGGGGAACTATGGCTACACCTTC. Filled out from reference TRBV7-6 and TRBJ1-2, the complete variable domain reads GAGVSQSPRYKVTKRGQDVALRCDPISGHVSLYWYRQALGQGPEFLTYFNYEAQQDKSGLPNDRFSAERPEGSISTLTIQRTEQRDSAMYRCASSPQQGNYGYTFGSGTRLTVV.

V usage is TRBV28 and J usage is TRBJ2-7; 13 positions match TRBD2. Trimming took 6 bases from V and 0 from J; bases not matched to a gene: 5. The CDR3 is 16 amino acids. Germline CDR1 MDHEN, CDR2 SYDVKM. CDR3 nucleotide sequence: TGTGCCAGCAGAAGGGGACTAGCGGGGAGCTCCTACGAGCAGTACTTC. Protein product: CASRRGLAGSSYEQYF.

This rearrangement joins TRBV5-4 to TRBJ2-7; TRBD2 is a possible D gene (5 bases). This CDR3 has 16 residues. V lost 0 bases and J lost 2, with 15 bases in between. Germline V gene sequence: CDR1 SGHNT, CDR2 YYREEE (reference sequence). Here the CDR3 reads CASSLESERKPYEQYF. CDR3 coding DNA: TGTGCCAGCAGCTTGGAAAGTGAGCGGAAGCCCTACGAGCAGTACTTC.

The genes are TRBV5-8 and TRBJ2-2; D is uncertain. This CDR3 spans 16 amino acids. V shed 1 base and J shed 7 bases, with 17 bases lying between them. The germline CDR1 and CDR2 sequences are SGHTS and YDEGEE. CDR3 DNA sequence: TGTGCCAGCAGCTTGTTCGTACAGAGCCAAGTCGGGGAGCTGTTTTTT. The encoded protein is CASSLFVQSQVGELFF.

The chain joins TRBV27 to TRBJ1-2; D gene unclear. Trimming pared 4 bases from V and 2 bases from J, leaving 14 bases between. Per the germline V gene, CDR1 is MNHEY and CDR2 is SMNVEV (reference sequence). The CDR3 consists of 15 residues. The CDR3 DNA follows: TGTGCCAGCAGTTACCAGTACCAACCGAACTATGGCTACACCTTC. It translates to CASSYQYQPNYGYTF.

The V and J genes are TRBV5-6 and TRBJ2-7, with 7 bases aligning to TRBD1. This CDR3 has 16 residues. The J segment lost 1 base and the V segment lost 4 bases, leaving 11 bases of the junction unmatched. CDR1 and CDR2 from the germline V gene are SGHDT and YYEEEE. The CDR3 coding sequence is TGTGCCAGCAGCAGTGAAGACAGGGAAAGGTCCTACGAGCAGTACTTC. This encodes CASSSEDRERSYEQYF.

The chain couples TRBV28 to TRBJ1-1; 7 bases fit TRBD1. Germline values: CDR1 MDHEN, CDR2 SYDVKM. Germline trimming cut 5 bases from V and 3 bases from J; bases unmatched to any gene: 12. The CDR3 runs 16 residues. The CDR3 coding sequence is TGTGCCAGCAGTCCACACAGGGGTGACGGTGACACTGAAGCTTTCTTT. Translating gives CASSPHRGDGDTEAFF. Filled out from reference TRBV28 and TRBJ1-1, the complete variable domain reads DVKVTQSSRYLVKRTGEKVFLECVQDMDHENMFWYRQDPGLGLRLIYFSYDVKMKEKGDIPEGYSVSREKKERFSLILESASTNQTSMYLCASSPHRGDGDTEAFFGQGTRLTVV.

The chain links TRBV4-1 to TRBJ2-2; D may be TRBD2 (5 bases). Trimming stripped 3 bases from V and 4 bases from J, with 9 bases between. Per germline, CDR1 MGHRA and CDR2 YSYEKL. There are 14 residues in the CDR3. Here the CDR3 DNA reads TGCGCCAGCAGCCACCCTGGAGGCACCGGGGAGCTGTTTTTT. The encoded protein is CASSHPGGTGELFF.

V usage is TRBV2 and J usage is TRBJ2-2; D remains ambiguous. CDR1 SNHLY and CDR2 FYNNEI come from the germline V gene. The CDR3 consists of 14 residues. The V end was cut by 4 bases, the J end by 1 base, with 7 bases between. CDR3 residues: CASSGDRNTGELFF. Here the CDR3 DNA reads TGTGCCAGCAGTGGAGATAGGAACACCGGGGAGCTGTTTTTT.

The J gene is TRBJ2-5, the V gene TRBV7-9; 9 nucleotides match TRBD1. J gave up 5 bases and V 5 bases, and 9 bases lay outside the gene matches. Germline lookup yields CDR1 SEHNR and CDR2 FQNEAQ (reference sequence). This CDR3 is 15 amino acids long. CDR3 amino acids: CASSTWTGAGETQYF. CDR3 in DNA: TGTGCCAGCAGCACATGGACAGGGGCAGGGGAGACCCAGTACTTC.

This rearrangement joins TRBV6-5 to TRBJ2-7; TRBD1 agrees at 7 bases. CDR3 length equals 12 residues. CDR1 is MNHEY, CDR2 SVGAGI, per germline. With 6 bases clipped from V and 4 bases from J, the junction kept 3 bases outside the gene matches. CDR3 in amino acids: CASSQTGYEQYF. DNA of the CDR3: TGTGCCAGCAGCCAGACAGGGTACGAGCAGTACTTC.

The chain carries TRBV2 and TRBJ1-2; TRBD1 aligns across 10 bases. Germline V lookup: CDR1 SNHLY, CDR2 FYNNEI. This CDR3 region has 14 residues. J was trimmed by 8 bases and V by 6 bases; bases with no gene match: 9. CDR3 nucleotides: TGTGCCAGCAGCCCTACCGGGACAGGGGTCGGCTACACCTTC. It translates to CASSPTGTGVGYTF.

The chain joins TRBV18 to TRBJ2-6; 14 bases agree with TRBD2. J gave up 2 bases and V 5 bases, and 2 bases lay outside the gene matches. Germline-derived CDR1 and CDR2 are KGHSH and LQKENI. The length of the CDR3 is 17 residues. This CDR3 reads CASSGTSGSTGANVLTF. The CDR3 DNA reads TGTGCCAGCTCAGGGACTAGCGGGAGTACTGGGGCCAACGTCCTGACTTTC.

V and J are TRBV9 and TRBJ2-2; 9 bases line up with TRBD2. Per the germline V gene, CDR1 is SGDLS and CDR2 is YYNGEE. J gave up 6 bases and V 4 bases, and 13 bases lay outside the gene matches. This CDR3 is built from 17 residues. In DNA form, the CDR3 reads TGTGCCAGCAGCCCCCGGTCTAGCGGGGTTGGCCCCGGGGAGCTGTTTTTT. Protein sequence: CASSPRSSGVGPGELFF.

This clone has just one count. This sequence joins TRBV23-1 and TRBJ2-7; D uncertain. TRBV23-1 is known as an ORF, though its function is uncertain. With 0 bases removed from V and 3 bases from J, the gap between germline ends came to 6 bases. The CDR3 is 13 residues long. The CDR3 DNA sequence: TGCGCCAGCAGTCAATCGAACGGCTACGAGCAGTACTTC. Translation gives CASSQSNGYEQYF.

CDR3 in amino acids: CATSRDRGTDYGYTF. The CDR3 DNA reads TGTGCCACCAGCAGAGATCGAGGCACGGACTATGGCTACACCTTC. The chain employs TRBV15 and TRBJ1-2; D remains ambiguous. The CDR3 is made up of 15 amino acids. Germline CDR1 is LNHNV and CDR2 is YYDKDF (reference sequence). The germline V and J ends were trimmed by 0 bases and 3 bases, with 11 bases remaining between them. The complete variable domain, with remaining parts taken from reference TRBV15 and TRBJ1-2, reads DAMVIQNPRYQVTQFGKPVTLSCSQTLNHNVMYWYQQKSSQAPKLLFHYYDKDFNNEADTPDNFQSRRPNTSFCFLDIRSPGLGDTAMYLCATSRDRGTDYGYTFGSGTRLTVV.

The V gene is TRBV6-5, the J gene TRBJ1-2; the D is unclear. The CDR3 totals 14 residues. The V and J ends lost 0 bases and 7 bases respectively, with 12 bases between them. Germline-derived CDR1 and CDR2 are MNHEY and SVGAGI. The CDR3 protein is CASSYSEGNVGYTF. The CDR3 region has the DNA TGTGCCAGCAGTTACTCAGAGGGAAATGTTGGCTACACCTTC.

Here the CDR3 reads CASSYNRDNQPQHF. In DNA, the CDR3 is TGTGCCAGCAGTTACAACAGGGACAATCAGCCCCAGCATTTT. V usage is TRBV6-5 and J usage is TRBJ1-5; a weak D match, TRBD1 (6 bases). The CDR3 covers 14 residues. The germline V and J ends were trimmed by 2 bases and 3 bases, with 8 bases remaining between them. CDR1 and CDR2 (germline): MNHEY, SVGAGI.

The chain recombines TRBV2 with TRBJ1-5; tentatively, D is TRBD1 (5 bases). Looked up from germline, CDR1 is SNHLY and CDR2 is FYNNEI. The CDR3 is made up of 14 amino acids. Trimming shortened V by 11 bases and J by 4 bases, and 18 bases separated the two germline ends. CDR3 residues: CASRTQGSNQPQHF. CDR3 nucleotide sequence: TGTGCCTCCCGTACCCAGGGATCAAATCAGCCCCAGCATTTT.

The chain uses TRBV10-1 and TRBJ1-2, with 7 positions matching TRBD1. J was trimmed by 5 bases and V by 6 bases; bases with no gene match: 6. The germline V gene has CDR1 WNHNN and CDR2 SYGVQD (reference sequence). The CDR3 covers 13 residues. The CDR3 DNA follows: TGCGCCAGCAGCGCCGGACAGGAGTATGGCTACACCTTC. Protein sequence: CASSAGQEYGYTF.

The chain carries TRBV27 and TRBJ2-7; D may be TRBD1 (5 bases). This CDR3 contains 16 residues. V lost 6 bases, J lost 3 bases, and 21 bases lay in between. Germline V gene data show CDR1 as MNHEY and CDR2 as SMNVEV (reference sequence). CDR3 protein: CASSKQGSTNLYEQYF. The CDR3 DNA is TGTGCCAGCAGCAAGCAGGGTTCAACGAACCTCTACGAGCAGTACTTC.

This chain links TRBV5-6 with TRBJ2-2, with D possibly being TRBD2 (5 bases). The CDR3 has 16 residues. Germline V gene lookup returns CDR1 SGHDT and CDR2 YYEEEE. The ends were cut back, 2 bases at V and 3 bases at J, with 14 bases in the middle. CDR3 nucleotides: TGTGCCAGCAGCTTAGGACTCATCATTGACACCGGGGAGCTGTTTTTT. Its translation: CASSLGLIIDTGELFF.

V usage is TRBV4-1 and J usage is TRBJ2-2; D is possibly TRBD1 (6 bases). The CDR3 runs 16 residues. CDR1 is MGHRA and CDR2 is YSYEKL in the germline V gene. Trimming cost V 4 bases and J 3 bases, with 15 bases left between them. The CDR3 is CASSPYHREDTGELFF. The CDR3, as DNA: TGCGCCAGCAGCCCCTACCACAGGGAAGACACCGGGGAGCTGTTTTTT.